The sequence of this T cell receptor beta chain was determined in a study of blood T cell repertoires in COVID-19. The wider study: Material from acute and convalescent COVID-19 was sourced from the United States, Italy and Spain. PBMCs, B-cell-depleted T cells, or T cells provided the cDNA or gDNA that made up the material.

Per the original methods: Amplification from reference gene primers served as the basis for estimated nucleated cell counts. The method was immunoSEQ multiplex PCR; TCRdb's version includes in-frame clones alone and lacks a portion of them. The DNA gave D and trimming, while V, J and clone size come from that table. This table holds roughly 160,000 clones, about four fifths found once. Only one count was recorded for this clone. The germline V gene has CDR1 SGDLS and CDR2 YYNGEE. The CDR3 loop spans 13 amino acids. V shed 4 bases and J shed 4 bases, with 10 bases lying between them. The source material was peripheral blood. The genes are TRBV9 and TRBJ2-3, with TRBD2 as a possible D gene (6 bases). The origin of this receptor is a woman of 80 years or more with acute or convalescent COVID-19. The CDR3 is CASSLGGPDTQYF. For the CDR3, the DNA is TGTGCCAGCAGCCTCGGGGGTCCAGATACGCAGTATTTT.